This TCR beta chain was retrieved from a study of T cell responses to AZD1222 COVID-19 vaccine (dated by TCRdb to about 2021). Regarding the complete study: TCR sequencing covered roughly 230 trial participants: 207 given two doses of AZD1222 and some 25 given two doses of MenACWY control vaccine. Enrollment into the trials was organized by age into subgroups of 18-55, 56-69 and 70-plus years, and those subgroups contained around 150, 28 and 57 TCR-sequenced participants, respectively. Results the study describes overall, beyond this receptor: Epitopes outside the regions mutated in the B.1.351 and B.1.1.7 variants were reportedly recognized by nearly half of the unique spike-specific TCRs. Participants were mostly white British and included more females than males, and it was suggested by the authors that clonal diversity may have been underestimated. The vaccine-associated CD4 TCRs covered the entire spike protein, and the dominant responses fell in regions 160-218 and 743-854. Because no samples from the day 14 peak response were available, repertoires could be characterized only after the peak T cell response. The 56-69-year group was small, and its depth increase did not reach significance, likely because of low power. Conclusions about previously exposed vaccinees were limited because only a handful of AZD1222 recipients were SARS-CoV-2 seropositive at baseline. A significant rise in spike-specific TCR breadth and depth was observed after two AZD1222 doses relative to day 0 and relative to MenACWY recipients.

The junction shows trimming of 4 bases on V and 8 bases on J, and the gene matches do not reach 12 bases of it. The CDR3 runs 16 amino acids, cysteine and phenylalanine included. Just the 48-base CDR3 DNA is kept, in frame starting at base 1. CDR1 is given as SGHVS and CDR2 as FNYEAQ, both from the germline V gene. A remark on this clone: The antigen this receptor binds is unknown. Per-base qualities were not stored, and no clone one base away is much larger.

The CDR3 regions of human TCRbeta chains were analyzed by immunosequencing. The source study handled its data this way. TCRs in the repertoires were matched against a reference library of SARS-CoV-2-specific TCRs that had been generated with the MIRA antigen-specificity platform. Breadth was defined as the fraction of unique TCRs that were SARS-CoV-2-associated. Depth was defined as the fraction of total T cells that were SARS-CoV-2-associated. Using the MIRA data, each spike-specific TCR was mapped to the spike region that the TCR reacts to and placed in a CD4 or CD8 class. Log10-transformed breadth and depth values were compared by one-way ANOVA with Sidak's multiple comparisons tests. In TCRdb, the immuneACCESS table is reduced to in-frame sequences with V and J assigned. These tables do not hold every clone; where another copy was compared, an unresolved V gene accounts for under half, and the others remain unexplained. The V and J calls and clone size were taken over from that table, and D and trimming were inferred from the DNA. This sample has 95,000 to 100,000 clones in its table, and roughly 86% of those were observed once. About 15% of the sample is in the top ten clones.

Read against the paper, the sample's time point label means: about 28 days (+/-7) after the second vaccine dose. Because spike-specific TCR depth and breadth did not differ between the two schedules, AZD1222 recipients who got a second dose at roughly 4 weeks were pooled with those who got a second dose at roughly 12 weeks. Samples from vaccinated people were obtained from the UK trials COV001 and COV002, which included a single-blind randomized controlled phase 2/3 trial of AZD1222 (ChAdOx1 nCoV-19) in healthy adults. For TCRbeta chain sequencing, PBMC samples were collected from trial participants at day 0 and at day 28 after the second dose.

The V and J genes are TRBV7-6 and TRBJ2-1, with 9 middle bases fitting TRBD1. This TCR derives from an adult who received the AZD1222 COVID-19 vaccine. The sequences come from peripheral blood, collected 28 days after the second AZD1222 dose. The sequenced DNA is TGTGCCAGCAGCTCGAGACCGGGACAGGGTTTCTATGAGCAGTTCTTC. The encoded protein is CASSSRPGQGFYEQFF.